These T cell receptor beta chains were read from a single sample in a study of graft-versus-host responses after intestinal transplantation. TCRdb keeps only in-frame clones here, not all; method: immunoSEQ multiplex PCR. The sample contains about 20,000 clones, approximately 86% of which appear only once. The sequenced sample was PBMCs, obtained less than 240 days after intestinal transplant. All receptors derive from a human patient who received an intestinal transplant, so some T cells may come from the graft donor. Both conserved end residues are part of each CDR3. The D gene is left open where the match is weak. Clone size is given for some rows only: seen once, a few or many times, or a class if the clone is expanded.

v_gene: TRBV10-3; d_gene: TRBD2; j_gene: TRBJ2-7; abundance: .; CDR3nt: TGTGCCATCAGGGGCGGGGGGACCTCCTACGAGCAGTACTTC; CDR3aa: CAIRGGGTSYEQYF
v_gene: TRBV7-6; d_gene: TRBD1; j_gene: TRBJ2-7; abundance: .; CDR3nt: TGTGCCAGCAGCTACGACAGGGGGTCCTACGAGCAGTACTTC; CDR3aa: CASSYDRGSYEQYF
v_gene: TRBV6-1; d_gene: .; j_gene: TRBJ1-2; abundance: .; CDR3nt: TGTGCCAGCAGTGTTGACTGGACGAACTATGGCTACACCTTC; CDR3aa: CASSVDWTNYGYTF
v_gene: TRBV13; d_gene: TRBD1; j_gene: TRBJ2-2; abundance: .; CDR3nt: TGTGCCAGCAGCTCGGGACAGCCCAACACCGGGGAGCTGTTTTTT; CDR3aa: CASSSGQPNTGELFF
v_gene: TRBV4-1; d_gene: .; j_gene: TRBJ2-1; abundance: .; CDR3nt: TGCGCCAGCAGCCATCTAACAGGGACTTCCTACAATGAGCAGTTCTTC; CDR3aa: CASSHLTGTSYNEQFF
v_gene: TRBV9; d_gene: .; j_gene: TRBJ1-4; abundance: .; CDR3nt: TGTGCCAGCAGCGTAGGGGGGGCTTCTAATGAAAAACTGTTTTTT; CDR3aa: CASSVGGASNEKLFF
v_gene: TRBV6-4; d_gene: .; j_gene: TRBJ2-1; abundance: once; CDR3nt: TGTGCCAGCAGTGAGGAGGATTGGGGTGAGCAGTTCTTC; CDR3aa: CASSEEDWGEQFF
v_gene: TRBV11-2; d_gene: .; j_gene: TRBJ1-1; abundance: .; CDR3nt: TGTGCCAGCAGCTTAGTGAGGGGCTCTGAAGCTTTCTTT; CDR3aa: CASSLVRGSEAFF
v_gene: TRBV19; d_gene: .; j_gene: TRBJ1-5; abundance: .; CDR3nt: TGTGCCAGTACCGAACCCTCAGCTTATTATAGCAATCAGCCCCAGCATTTT; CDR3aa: CASTEPSAYYSNQPQHF
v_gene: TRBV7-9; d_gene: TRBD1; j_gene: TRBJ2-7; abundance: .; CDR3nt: TGTGCCAGCAGCCACCGAGTCCCGGGACAGGGTTCGGGCGAGCAGTACTTC; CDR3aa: CASSHRVPGQGSGEQYF
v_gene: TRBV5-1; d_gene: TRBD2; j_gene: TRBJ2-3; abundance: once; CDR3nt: TGCGCCAGCAGCTTGCTACTTAGCGGGGGGGCACGTATGCAGTATTTT; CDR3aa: CASSLLLSGGARMQYF
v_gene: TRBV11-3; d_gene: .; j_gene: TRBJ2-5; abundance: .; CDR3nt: TGTGCCAGCAGCTTAGGGCTGTTAGAAGAGACCCAGTACTTC; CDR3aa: CASSLGLLEETQYF
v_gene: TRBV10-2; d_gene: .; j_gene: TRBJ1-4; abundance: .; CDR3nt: TGCGCCACCCTTTCCGGACAGAAAATTAATGAAAAACTGTTTTTT; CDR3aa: CATLSGQKINEKLFF